These 30 T cell receptor beta chains were sequenced from one sample in a study of blood T cell repertoires in COVID-19. Some clones are missing from TCRdb's copy, which holds only in-frame ones; the method was immunoSEQ multiplex PCR. The table shows 180,000 or so clones, with roughly 86% occurring only once. The specimen sequenced was peripheral blood. The origin of the receptors is a man in his sixties or seventies with acute or convalescent COVID-19.

This clone has only one observation. The chain links TRBV19 to TRBJ2-1, with D possibly TRBD2 on 6 matching bases. Germline V gene data show CDR1 as LNHDA and CDR2 as SQIVND (reference sequence). The CDR3 loop spans 11 amino acids. V gave up 8 bases and J gave up 10 bases, with 12 bases separating them. CDR3 protein: CASARGIEQFF. For the CDR3, the DNA is TGTGCCAGTGCTCGGGGGATCGAGCAGTTCTTC.

The J gene is TRBJ1-3, the V gene TRBV5-8, with D perhaps TRBD1 (6 bases). With 2 bases removed from V and 2 bases from J, the gap between germline ends came to 17 bases. The CDR3 is 17 amino acids. The V gene's germline CDR1 is SGHTS and CDR2 YDEGEE. For the CDR3, the DNA is TGTGCCAGCAGCTTAGACAGGTTTAAAGGCGCTGGAAACACCATATATTTT. This encodes CASSLDRFKGAGNTIYF.

The J gene is TRBJ2-2, the V gene TRBV5-4, with TRBD2 matching 13 bases. Germline V gene sequence: CDR1 SGHNT, CDR2 YYREEE (reference sequence). V was clipped by 4 bases and J by 6 bases; unmatched bases: 6. This CDR3 is 16 amino acids long. CDR3 region: CASSLGGLAGPGELFF. The DNA of the CDR3 is TGTGCCAGCAGCCTAGGGGGACTAGCGGGACCCGGGGAGCTGTTTTTT.

This clone was counted a single time. This sequence joins TRBV11-2 and TRBJ1-1; a possible D gene is TRBD1 (5 bases). This CDR3 region has 15 residues. Germline CDR1 is SGHAT and CDR2 is FQNNGV. The V and J ends lost 3 bases and 4 bases respectively, with 15 bases between them. CDR3 loop: CASSFPNRGITEAFF. The CDR3 nucleotides are TGTGCCAGCAGCTTTCCCAACCGGGGGATCACTGAAGCTTTCTTT.

The gene calls are TRBV4-2 and TRBJ2-1; 7 nucleotides match TRBD2. This CDR3 is 14 amino acids long. J was trimmed by 6 bases and V by 0 bases; bases with no gene match: 2. Germline V lookup: CDR1 LGHNA, CDR2 YNFKEQ. CDR3 residues: CASSQDPSGNEQFF. The CDR3 DNA follows: TGTGCCAGCAGCCAAGATCCTAGCGGCAATGAGCAGTTCTTC.

The V call is TRBV15, the J call TRBJ2-7; 7 nucleotides agree with TRBD2. This CDR3 is 13 amino acids long. Trimming took 6 bases from V and 5 from J; bases not matched to a gene: 7. Germline loops: CDR1 LNHNV, CDR2 YYDKDF (reference sequence). CDR3 loop: CATRSGTKDEQYF. The CDR3 nucleotides are TGTGCCACCAGGAGCGGGACCAAAGACGAGCAGTACTTC.

The chain is built from TRBV18 and TRBJ1-1; TRBD1 might be the D (5 bases). From germline, CDR1 is KGHSH and CDR2 LQKENI. CDR3 length equals 14 residues. V was shortened by 5 bases and J by 0 bases, with 10 bases between the two germline ends. CDR3 region: CASSFRGVNTEAFF. For the CDR3, the DNA is TGTGCCAGCTCATTCCGGGGGGTGAACACTGAAGCTTTCTTT.

This clone was detected a few times. The gene calls are TRBV11-2 and TRBJ2-6; a possible D gene is TRBD1 (5 bases). V was clipped by 6 bases and J by 0 bases, with 12 bases between them. CDR1 SGHAT and CDR2 FQNNGV come from the germline V gene. The CDR3 runs to 16 residues. The CDR3 region is CASRPNRPSGANVLTF. CDR3 coding DNA: TGTGCCAGCAGACCAAACAGGCCCTCTGGGGCCAACGTCCTGACTTTC. The full variable domain, with the rest looked up from reference TRBV11-2 and TRBJ2-6, is EAGVAQSPRYKIIEKRQSVAFWCNPISGHATLYWYQQILGQGPKLLIQFQNNGVVDDSQLPKDRFSAERLKGVDSTLKIQPAKLEDSAVYLCASRPNRPSGANVLTFGAGSRLTVL.

The J gene is TRBJ2-7, the V gene TRBV5-1; maybe TRBD2 (7 bases). The CDR3 has 14 amino acids. V lost 1 base, J lost 5 bases, and 13 bases lay in between. The germline gives CDR1 SGHRS, CDR2 YFSETQ. CDR3 protein: CASSLRGAFDEQYF. CDR3 coding DNA: TGCGCCAGCAGCTTGCGGGGGGCTTTTGACGAGCAGTACTTC.

The table lists this clone with a count of one. This chain joins TRBV19 and TRBJ1-1, with D uncertain. The CDR3 extends over 13 amino acids. The V gene's germline CDR1 is LNHDA and CDR2 SQIVND (reference sequence). Trimming stripped 3 bases from V and 1 base from J, with 6 bases between. In nucleotides, the CDR3 is TGTGCCAGTAGTATTATCGGGAACACTGAAGCTTTCTTT. Its protein product is CASSIIGNTEAFF.

The gene calls are TRBV3-1 (or the pseudogene TRBV3-2) and TRBJ2-5, with 10 bases fitting TRBD2. The CDR3 has 15 residues. Germline V lookup: CDR1 LGHDT, CDR2 YNNKEL (reference sequence). Trimming at V came to 8 bases and at J to 2 bases, leaving 8 bases not matched to a gene. CDR3 sequence (DNA): TGTGCCAGCGAGTCTAGCGGGAGCCCACAAGAGACCCAGTACTTC. Protein product: CASESSGSPQETQYF.

CDR3 sequence (DNA): TGCGCCAGCAGTGAGCCCGGCTACGAGCAGTACTTC. Its protein product is CASSEPGYEQYF. The rearrangement joins TRBV10-1 to TRBJ2-7, with D uncertain. Germline lookup yields CDR1 WNHNN and CDR2 SYGVQD (reference sequence). CDR3 length: 12 residues. V was shortened by 2 bases and J by 3 bases, with 5 bases between the two germline ends.

J is TRBJ1-2 and V is TRBV28, with TRBD1 as a possible D gene (5 bases). This CDR3 is built from 11 residues. V was shortened by 5 bases and J by 8 bases, with 9 bases between the two germline ends. Germline V CDR1 and CDR2: MDHEN, SYDVKM. For the CDR3, the DNA is TGTGCCAGCAGTCTCCAGGGCGGCTACACCTTC. Its protein product is CASSLQGGYTF.

The chain joins TRBV5-5 to TRBJ2-1; D might be TRBD2 (5 bases). The CDR3 runs 11 residues. Germline V lookup: CDR1 SGHKS, CDR2 YYEKEE (reference sequence). V shed 0 bases and J shed 13 bases, with 8 bases lying between them. The CDR3 spells CASSLVEAQFF. In nucleotides, the CDR3 is TGTGCCAGCAGCTTGGTGGAGGCTCAGTTCTTC.

J is TRBJ1-6 and V is TRBV28; D ambiguous. The CDR3 has 14 amino acids. The germline gives CDR1 MDHEN, CDR2 SYDVKM. V was pared by 3 bases and J by 7 bases, with 10 bases between. In DNA form, the CDR3 reads TGTGCCAGCAGTTTTTGGGCGACAAATTCACCCCTCCACTTT. Protein sequence: CASSFWATNSPLHF.

CDR3 nucleotides: TGTGCCATCAGTTCTTCCGGGACAGGGTTTAACTATGGCTACACCTTC. Protein product: CAISSSGTGFNYGYTF. The chain is built from TRBV10-3 and TRBJ1-2, with 9 bases lining up with TRBD1. The CDR3 totals 16 residues. The V gene's germline CDR1 is ENHRY and CDR2 SYGVKD. V shed 5 bases, J shed 1 base, and the junction held 8 bases outside the gene matches.

V is TRBV6-5 and J is TRBJ1-1; D ambiguous. The CDR3 consists of 16 residues. Germline loops: CDR1 MNHEY, CDR2 SVGAGI. The V and J ends lost 0 bases and 8 bases respectively, with 19 bases between them. The DNA for the CDR3 is TGTGCCAGCAGTTACTCTCGAGGAGGGAGGTCGGCCGAAGCTTTCTTT. Its translation is CASSYSRGGRSAEAFF.

The genes are TRBV12-3 or TRBV12-4 and TRBJ1-2; the D gene is possibly TRBD1 (6 bases). Trimming pared 7 bases from V and 7 bases from J, leaving 13 bases between. This CDR3 spans 12 amino acids. CDR3 in DNA: TGTGCCAGCAAAATCAGGGGACGTGGCTACACCTTC. Its protein product is CASKIRGRGYTF.

In this sample, this clone turned up a few times. The J gene is TRBJ1-6, the V gene TRBV6-2 or TRBV6-3, with 9 bases matching TRBD1. Germline CDR1 and CDR2: MNHEY and SVGEGT. The CDR3 totals 15 residues. J was trimmed by 8 bases and V by 2 bases; bases with no gene match: 4. CDR3 residues: CASSYGQGRDSPLHF. CDR3 coding DNA: TGTGCCAGCAGTTACGGACAGGGGCGGGATTCACCCCTCCACTTT.

V usage is TRBV9 and J usage is TRBJ1-1; 8 positions match TRBD1. This CDR3 comprises 14 residues. The V and J ends lost 4 bases and 3 bases, in that order; junction bases with no gene match: 5. Germline V gene lookup returns CDR1 SGDLS and CDR2 YYNGEE. The CDR3 sequence: CASSFAGGYTEAFF. CDR3 bases: TGTGCCAGCAGCTTTGCAGGGGGCTACACTGAAGCTTTCTTT.

CDR3 sequence reads: CASSPLQETQYF. CDR3 nucleotide sequence: TGTGCCAGCAGCCCTTTACAAGAGACCCAGTACTTC. This rearrangement joins TRBV3-1 (or the pseudogene TRBV3-2) to TRBJ2-5; D remains unclear. The CDR3 is 12 amino acids. The germline CDR1 and CDR2 sequences are LGHDT and YNNKEL (reference sequence). V gave up 4 bases and J gave up 2 bases, with 5 bases separating them.

The chain has TRBV19 and TRBJ2-3, with 10 nucleotides matching TRBD2. This CDR3 is built from 13 residues. Trimming took 5 bases from V and 9 from J; bases not matched to a gene: 5. Germline-derived CDR1 and CDR2 are LNHDA and SQIVND (reference sequence). The CDR3 DNA is TGTGCCAGTAGTGCCCTAGCGGGAGCAACGCAGTATTTT. It codes for CASSALAGATQYF.

The chain joins TRBV5-1 to TRBJ2-6, with D tentatively TRBD1 (6 bases). V gave up 4 bases and J gave up 4 bases, with 12 bases separating them. The CDR3 runs 15 residues. Germline values: CDR1 SGHRS, CDR2 YFSETQ. The CDR3 DNA reads as TGCGCCAGCAGCGCAGGACAGACCGGGGCCAACGTCCTGACTTTC. It encodes CASSAGQTGANVLTF.

This clone was seen just once. This chain connects TRBV4-1 to TRBJ2-4; the match to TRBD2 covers 9 bases. This CDR3 region has 19 residues. V lost 1 base to trimming and J lost 3 bases; unmatched junction nucleotides: 13. Per germline, CDR1 MGHRA and CDR2 YSYEKL. The CDR3 sequence: CASSQVLAGGPFGKNIQYF. Here the CDR3 DNA reads TGCGCCAGCAGCCAAGTGCTGGCGGGGGGGCCCTTCGGCAAAAACATTCAGTACTTC.

This clone was observed once. The genes are TRBV23-1 and TRBJ1-1; D perhaps matches TRBD1 (5 bases). TRBV23-1 is recorded as an ORF, its role being uncertain. V shed 2 bases and J shed 8 bases, with 9 bases lying between them. There are 12 residues in the CDR3. CDR3 nucleotide sequence: TGCGCCAGCAGTCAAGACAGTTACGAAGCTTTCTTT. Translation gives CASSQDSYEAFF.

The CDR3 DNA reads as TGTGCCAGTAGTAAGACTAGCGGGAGGTTCTACGAGCAGTACTTC. Protein product: CASSKTSGRFYEQYF. The chain recombines TRBV19 with TRBJ2-7; TRBD2 aligns across 13 bases. Germline trimming cut 4 bases from V and 3 bases from J; bases unmatched to any gene: 3. This CDR3 is 15 amino acids long. CDR1 is LNHDA, CDR2 SQIVND, per germline (reference sequence).

The J gene is TRBJ2-2, the V gene TRBV7-3; no definite D call. CDR1 and CDR2 from the germline V gene are SGHTA and FQGTGA. The V end was cut by 5 bases, the J end by 3 bases, with 10 bases between. The CDR3 is 14 residues long. The CDR3 loop is CASSPLAHTGELFF. CDR3 coding DNA: TGTGCCAGCAGCCCCTTGGCACACACCGGGGAGCTGTTTTTT.

The V gene is TRBV13, the J gene TRBJ2-5; D is uncertain. The length of the CDR3 is 13 residues. V lost 5 bases and J lost 3, with 10 bases in between. From germline, CDR1 is PRHDT and CDR2 FYEKMQ (reference sequence). The CDR3 DNA follows: TGTGCCAGCAGCAGAACCAGCGAAGAGACCCAGTACTTC. Translated, it gives CASSRTSEETQYF.

V and J are TRBV30 and TRBJ2-7, with no clear D. V was trimmed by 1 base and J by 2 bases, leaving 15 bases between them. From germline, CDR1 is GTSNPN and CDR2 SVGIG (reference sequence). The CDR3 is made up of 15 amino acids. The CDR3 coding sequence is TGTGCCTGGAGTGCCGGGTCAAAAAAGGCCTACGAGCAGTACTTC. The encoded protein is CAWSAGSKKAYEQYF.

The J gene is TRBJ2-1, the V gene TRBV3-1 (or the pseudogene TRBV3-2); 11 bases agree with TRBD2. The CDR3 loop spans 15 amino acids. Germline CDR1 LGHDT, CDR2 YNNKEL (reference sequence). V lost 4 bases to trimming and J lost 8 bases; unmatched junction nucleotides: 7. CDR3 protein: CASSLGVAGGHEQFF. The DNA for the CDR3 is TGTGCCAGCAGCCTCGGGGTAGCGGGGGGGCATGAGCAGTTCTTC.